This T cell receptor (beta chain) was observed in a study of T cells in Graves' hyperthyroidism and ophthalmopathy. The study's findings and limits: Blood also contained most expanded thyroid clonotypes above 0.001.

Patients were aged 18 to 65, had disease duration under 2 months, and had newly diagnosed hyperthyroidism. The diagnoses drew upon clinical symptoms, serum thyroxine and TRAb, thyroid ultrasound and orbital computed tomography. This CDR3 region has 12 residues. Per the germline V gene, CDR1 is SQVTM and CDR2 is ANQGSEA. V dropped 4 bases and J dropped 5 bases, with 12 bases sitting between them. This clonotype was seen ten or more times. Its matching antigen is unknown. The source material, RNA transcripts, was used to amplify TCR beta CDR3 regions. In the first-round RT-PCR of the TCR CDR3, the HTBI primer set was used. TCRdb used MiXCR to reprocess the multiplex PCR reads, holding one entry per CDR3 protein. The sample has about 840,000 distinct CDR3 sequences; 35% to 45% are singletons.

The sequence was collected from a man between 18 and 35 years old with Graves' hyperthyroidism. Sample: blood. The rearrangement joins TRBV29-1 to TRBJ2-7, with D hard to call. The CDR3 nucleotides are TGCAGCGTTGGGGCTTTAAACCACGAGCAGTACTTC. Its protein is CSVGALNHEQYF.